This is a list of T cell receptor beta chains from one sample in a study of beta chain features in type 1 diabetes. The table came from immunoSEQ multiplex PCR; TCRdb's copy has only in-frame clones and leaves some out. The sample shows some 330,000 clones, over 9.5% of them seen only once. Sequencing was carried out using naive CD4+ T cells from blood. These TCRs come from a woman younger than 30 with type 1 diabetes. Both conserved end residues are part of each CDR3. Each record gives: V gene, clone size, D gene, J gene, CDR3 protein, CDR3 DNA. A D gene is named only where the DNA matches it firmly. Clone size is given for some rows only: seen once, a few or many times, or a class if the clone is expanded.

V gene: TRBV28
clone size: NA
D gene: TRBD2
J gene: TRBJ2-3
CDR3 protein: CASTSSGPHHPQYF
CDR3 DNA: TGTGCCAGCACCTCTAGCGGTCCTCACCATCCGCAGTATTTT

V gene: TRBV5-1
clone size: few
D gene: TRBD1
J gene: TRBJ2-3
CDR3 protein: CASSPQGETDTQYF
CDR3 DNA: TGCGCCAGCAGCCCGCAGGGGGAAACAGATACGCAGTATTTT

V gene: TRBV11-2
clone size: few
D gene: NA
J gene: TRBJ1-6
CDR3 protein: CASSLSGSYNSPLHF
CDR3 DNA: TGTGCCAGCAGCTTATCGGGCTCCTATAATTCACCCCTCCACTTT

V gene: TRBV9
clone size: NA
D gene: NA
J gene: TRBJ2-5
CDR3 protein: CASSPRAGSTQYF
CDR3 DNA: TGTGCCAGCAGCCCCAGGGCAGGGTCCACCCAGTACTTC

V gene: TRBV7-9
clone size: NA
D gene: NA
J gene: TRBJ2-7
CDR3 protein: CASSLGLLSYEQYF
CDR3 DNA: TGTGCCAGCAGCTTAGGGCTTTTATCCTACGAGCAGTACTTC

V gene: TRBV18
clone size: NA
D gene: TRBD1
J gene: TRBJ2-1
CDR3 protein: CASSQGTGNEQFF
CDR3 DNA: TGTGCCAGCTCGCAGGGGACAGGCAATGAGCAGTTCTTC

V gene: TRBV14
clone size: few
D gene: TRBD2
J gene: TRBJ2-3
CDR3 protein: CASSRLAHPTDTQYF
CDR3 DNA: TGTGCCAGCAGCCGACTAGCGCATCCCACAGATACGCAGTATTTT

V gene: TRBV29-1
clone size: NA
D gene: TRBD2
J gene: TRBJ2-1
CDR3 protein: CSVDGEGSYNEQFF
CDR3 DNA: TGCAGCGTTGATGGGGAGGGGTCCTACAATGAGCAGTTCTTC

V gene: TRBV11-2
clone size: NA
D gene: TRBD1
J gene: TRBJ1-2
CDR3 protein: CASSRDSPYGYTF
CDR3 DNA: TGTGCCAGCAGCCGGGACAGTCCTTATGGCTACACCTTC

V gene: TRBV9
clone size: few
D gene: TRBD2
J gene: TRBJ2-3
CDR3 protein: CASSVPSGGGRTDTQYF
CDR3 DNA: TGTGCCAGCAGCGTACCTAGCGGGGGAGGTCGTACAGATACGCAGTATTTT

V gene: TRBV28
clone size: NA
D gene: NA
J gene: TRBJ2-5
CDR3 protein: CASGTRETQYF
CDR3 DNA: TGTGCCAGCGGGACTCGAGAGACCCAGTACTTC

V gene: TRBV11-3
clone size: few
D gene: TRBD2
J gene: TRBJ2-5
CDR3 protein: CASSLGVAGVEETQYF
CDR3 DNA: TGTGCCAGCAGCTTAGGGGTAGCGGGAGTCGAAGAGACCCAGTACTTC

V gene: TRBV6-6
clone size: NA
D gene: NA
J gene: TRBJ1-2
CDR3 protein: CASSYESGGRYTF
CDR3 DNA: TGTGCCAGCAGTTACGAGTCGGGGGGTCGGTACACCTTC

V gene: TRBV10-3
clone size: few
D gene: NA
J gene: TRBJ1-2
CDR3 protein: CAISGTAGIVSYGYTF
CDR3 DNA: TGTGCCATCAGTGGGACCGCGGGGATTGTTAGTTATGGCTACACCTTC

V gene: TRBV7-9
clone size: NA
D gene: TRBD1
J gene: TRBJ1-4
CDR3 protein: CASSPQGDLLF
CDR3 DNA: TGTGCCAGCAGCCCACAGGGGGATCTCCTCTTT

V gene: TRBV11-2
clone size: NA
D gene: NA
J gene: TRBJ2-4
CDR3 protein: CASSLDSPGGTKNIQYF
CDR3 DNA: TGTGCCAGCAGCTTAGATTCTCCTGGGGGGACCAAAAACATTCAGTACTTC

V gene: TRBV5-1
clone size: few
D gene: TRBD1
J gene: TRBJ2-5
CDR3 protein: CASTFGRGLRETQYF
CDR3 DNA: TGCGCCAGCACCTTCGGCAGGGGGCTAAGAGAGACCCAGTACTTC

V gene: TRBV25-1
clone size: few
D gene: TRBD2
J gene: TRBJ2-1
CDR3 protein: CASLTMVAGINNEQFF
CDR3 DNA: TGTGCCAGCCTTACTATGGTAGCGGGGATCAACAATGAGCAGTTCTTC

V gene: TRBV12-5
clone size: NA
D gene: TRBD2
J gene: TRBJ2-3
CDR3 protein: CASGTWAGTSGNTDTQYF
CDR3 DNA: TGTGCTAGTGGTACCTGGGCAGGGACTAGCGGAAACACAGATACGCAGTATTTT

V gene: TRBV7-9
clone size: NA
D gene: TRBD1
J gene: TRBJ2-5
CDR3 protein: CASSNRGRETQYF
CDR3 DNA: TGTGCCAGCAGCAACAGGGGGAGGGAGACCCAGTACTTC

V gene: TRBV15
clone size: NA
D gene: TRBD1
J gene: TRBJ2-7
CDR3 protein: CATSARQGPPREQYF
CDR3 DNA: TGTGCCACCAGCGCGCGACAGGGGCCCCCTCGGGAGCAGTACTTC

V gene: TRBV6-4
clone size: few
D gene: NA
J gene: TRBJ2-3
CDR3 protein: CASSRTASTDTQYF
CDR3 DNA: TGTGCCAGCAGCAGGACTGCTAGCACAGATACGCAGTATTTT

V gene: TRBV6-5
clone size: NA
D gene: TRBD1
J gene: TRBJ2-7
CDR3 protein: CASSYLRDRVYEQYF
CDR3 DNA: TGTGCCAGCAGTTACCTCCGGGACAGGGTCTACGAGCAGTACTTC

V gene: TRBV7-9
clone size: NA
D gene: TRBD1
J gene: TRBJ1-4
CDR3 protein: CASSFTGVDEKLFF
CDR3 DNA: TGTGCCAGCAGCTTTACAGGGGTTGATGAAAAACTGTTTTTT

V gene: TRBV7-3
clone size: NA
D gene: TRBD1
J gene: TRBJ2-7
CDR3 protein: CASSLDRAYEQYF
CDR3 DNA: TGTGCCAGCAGCTTAGACAGGGCCTACGAGCAGTACTTC

V gene: TRBV7-2
clone size: NA
D gene: NA
J gene: TRBJ1-2
CDR3 protein: CASSLGTLNYGYTF
CDR3 DNA: TGTGCCAGCAGCTTAGGGACACTTAACTATGGCTACACCTTC

V gene: TRBV5-6
clone size: few
D gene: TRBD1
J gene: TRBJ2-1
CDR3 protein: CASSSTGTGYNEQFF
CDR3 DNA: TGTGCCAGCAGCTCAACCGGGACAGGGTACAATGAGCAGTTCTTC

V gene: TRBV2
clone size: NA
D gene: TRBD1
J gene: TRBJ1-1
CDR3 protein: CASSVTGGPAFF
CDR3 DNA: TGTGCCAGCAGTGTTACAGGGGGCCCAGCTTTCTTT

V gene: TRBV11-3
clone size: few
D gene: NA
J gene: TRBJ2-1
CDR3 protein: CASSLGPHNEQFF
CDR3 DNA: TGTGCCAGCAGCTTAGGGCCCCACAATGAGCAGTTCTTC

V gene: TRBV4-1
clone size: few
D gene: TRBD2
J gene: TRBJ2-3
CDR3 protein: CASSHPTSGSTDTQYF
CDR3 DNA: TGCGCCAGCAGCCATCCCACTAGCGGGAGCACAGATACGCAGTATTTT

V gene: TRBV4-3
clone size: few
D gene: TRBD2
J gene: TRBJ2-2
CDR3 protein: CASSRTSGDPQTGTGELFF
CDR3 DNA: TGCGCCAGCAGCCGGACTAGCGGGGACCCACAAACGGGCACCGGGGAGCTGTTTTTT

V gene: TRBV14
clone size: NA
D gene: NA
J gene: TRBJ2-7
CDR3 protein: CASSQGGEQYF
CDR3 DNA: TGTGCCAGCAGCCAGGGGGGCGAGCAGTACTTC

V gene: TRBV19
clone size: few
D gene: NA
J gene: TRBJ2-5
CDR3 protein: CASSMGRSETQYF
CDR3 DNA: TGTGCCAGTAGTATGGGGAGATCAGAGACCCAGTACTTC

V gene: TRBV7-7
clone size: few
D gene: TRBD2
J gene: TRBJ2-1
CDR3 protein: CASSALAGAAYNEQFF
CDR3 DNA: TGTGCCAGCAGCGCGTTAGCGGGGGCGGCCTACAATGAGCAGTTCTTC

V gene: TRBV13
clone size: NA
D gene: TRBD2
J gene: TRBJ2-5
CDR3 protein: CASSVRLAEETQYF
CDR3 DNA: TGTGCCAGCAGCGTTAGACTAGCGGAAGAGACCCAGTACTTC

V gene: TRBV7-9
clone size: few
D gene: TRBD1
J gene: TRBJ2-3
CDR3 protein: CASGQVTDTQYF
CDR3 DNA: TGTGCCAGCGGACAGGTGACAGATACGCAGTATTTT

V gene: TRBV2
clone size: few
D gene: TRBD2
J gene: TRBJ2-1
CDR3 protein: CASRGGLSYNEQFF
CDR3 DNA: TGTGCCAGCCGCGGGGGGCTCTCCTACAATGAGCAGTTCTTC

V gene: TRBV4-1
clone size: NA
D gene: NA
J gene: TRBJ1-1
CDR3 protein: CASSSGRRGTEAFF
CDR3 DNA: TGCGCCAGCAGTTCGGGCAGGAGGGGCACTGAAGCTTTCTTT

V gene: TRBV5-4
clone size: few
D gene: NA
J gene: TRBJ1-5
CDR3 protein: CASSNYRSNQPQHF
CDR3 DNA: TGTGCCAGCAGCAATTACAGGAGCAATCAGCCCCAGCATTTT

V gene: TRBV7-9
clone size: few
D gene: TRBD2
J gene: TRBJ2-5
CDR3 protein: CASSLREIAGEETQYF
CDR3 DNA: TGTGCCAGCAGCCTCCGGGAGATAGCGGGAGAAGAGACCCAGTACTTC

V gene: TRBV10-3
clone size: NA
D gene: TRBD1
J gene: TRBJ2-5
CDR3 protein: CAIRGQPGETQYF
CDR3 DNA: TGTGCCATCAGGGGACAGCCCGGGGAGACCCAGTACTTC

V gene: TRBV18
clone size: few
D gene: TRBD2
J gene: TRBJ2-1
CDR3 protein: CASSPPAGGNEQFF
CDR3 DNA: TGTGCCAGCTCACCACCGGCGGGGGGCAATGAGCAGTTCTTC

V gene: TRBV5-1
clone size: NA
D gene: NA
J gene: TRBJ1-2
CDR3 protein: CASSIGEGYGYTF
CDR3 DNA: TGCGCCAGCAGTATCGGGGAAGGCTATGGCTACACCTTC

V gene: TRBV9
clone size: few
D gene: TRBD1
J gene: TRBJ1-4
CDR3 protein: CASSAGDRGPNEKLFF
CDR3 DNA: TGTGCCAGCAGCGCGGGAGACAGGGGCCCGAATGAAAAACTGTTTTTT

V gene: TRBV5-1
clone size: NA
D gene: NA
J gene: TRBJ2-2
CDR3 protein: CASSFRTDNTGELFF
CDR3 DNA: TGCGCCAGCAGCTTTAGGACAGATAACACCGGGGAGCTGTTTTTT

V gene: TRBV7-2
clone size: NA
D gene: NA
J gene: TRBJ2-1
CDR3 protein: CASSWAGTADNEQFF
CDR3 DNA: TGTGCCAGCAGCTGGGCCGGAACAGCCGACAATGAGCAGTTCTTC

V gene: TRBV25-1
clone size: NA
D gene: NA
J gene: TRBJ1-1
CDR3 protein: CASSEFEGALNTEAFF
CDR3 DNA: TGTGCCAGCAGTGAATTCGAGGGTGCCTTGAACACTGAAGCTTTCTTT

V gene: TRBV4-3
clone size: few
D gene: NA
J gene: TRBJ2-1
CDR3 protein: CASSQSRLGAGNEQFF
CDR3 DNA: TGCGCCAGCAGCCAATCCAGATTGGGAGCAGGCAATGAGCAGTTCTTC

V gene: TRBV7-2
clone size: NA
D gene: NA
J gene: TRBJ2-5
CDR3 protein: CASSSVETQYF
CDR3 DNA: TGTGCCAGCAGCTCCGTGGAGACCCAGTACTTC

V gene: TRBV5-6
clone size: NA
D gene: TRBD1
J gene: TRBJ2-2
CDR3 protein: CASSLGQGTPGELFF
CDR3 DNA: TGTGCCAGCAGCTTGGGACAGGGGACCCCCGGGGAGCTGTTTTTT

V gene: TRBV28
clone size: NA
D gene: TRBD2
J gene: TRBJ2-7
CDR3 protein: CASSVLGGSLYEQYF
CDR3 DNA: TGTGCCAGCAGTGTCTTGGGCGGGAGTCTCTACGAGCAGTACTTC

V gene: TRBV5-4
clone size: few
D gene: NA
J gene: TRBJ2-1
CDR3 protein: CASTPRGGGENEQFF
CDR3 DNA: TGTGCCAGCACCCCCCGGGGAGGGGGGGAAAATGAGCAGTTCTTC

V gene: TRBV10-3
clone size: NA
D gene: TRBD2
J gene: TRBJ2-1
CDR3 protein: CAITRTSGSDEQFF
CDR3 DNA: TGTGCCATCACGCGGACTAGCGGGAGTGATGAGCAGTTCTTC

V gene: TRBV7-6
clone size: NA
D gene: TRBD2
J gene: TRBJ2-5
CDR3 protein: CASSFGGGVETQYF
CDR3 DNA: TGTGCCAGCAGCTTCGGGGGGGGCGTGGAGACCCAGTACTTC

V gene: TRBV14
clone size: few
D gene: NA
J gene: TRBJ2-1
CDR3 protein: CASSQDGSGHYNEQFF
CDR3 DNA: TGTGCCAGCAGCCAAGATGGCAGCGGCCATTACAATGAGCAGTTCTTC

V gene: TRBV28
clone size: few
D gene: NA
J gene: TRBJ2-1
CDR3 protein: CASSFLAQNEQFF
CDR3 DNA: TGTGCCAGCAGTTTCCTAGCGCAAAATGAGCAGTTCTTC

V gene: TRBV7-9
clone size: NA
D gene: NA
J gene: TRBJ2-5
CDR3 protein: CASTLGGQGETQYF
CDR3 DNA: TGTGCCAGCACTCTGGGGGGGCAAGGAGAGACCCAGTACTTC

V gene: TRBV9
clone size: few
D gene: TRBD1
J gene: TRBJ1-6
CDR3 protein: CASSVDRGNSPLHF
CDR3 DNA: TGTGCCAGCAGCGTAGACAGGGGGAATTCACCCCTCCACTTT

V gene: TRBV18
clone size: few
D gene: NA
J gene: TRBJ2-2
CDR3 protein: CASSPGRYTGELFF
CDR3 DNA: TGTGCCAGCTCACCGGGGCGATACACCGGGGAGCTGTTTTTT

V gene: TRBV5-1
clone size: NA
D gene: NA
J gene: TRBJ2-5
CDR3 protein: CASSLRQVQETQYF
CDR3 DNA: TGCGCCAGCAGCCTAAGACAGGTTCAAGAGACCCAGTACTTC